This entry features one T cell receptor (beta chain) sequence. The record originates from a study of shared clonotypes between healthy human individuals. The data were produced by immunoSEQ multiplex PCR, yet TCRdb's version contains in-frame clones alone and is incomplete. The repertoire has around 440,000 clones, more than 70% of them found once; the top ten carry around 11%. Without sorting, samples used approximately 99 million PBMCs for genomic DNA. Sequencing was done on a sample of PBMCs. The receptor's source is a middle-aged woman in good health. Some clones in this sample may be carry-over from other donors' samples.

CDR3 amino acids: CASSALVLGETQYF. CDR3 DNA: TGTGCCAGTAGTGCACTAGTTTTGGGGGAGACCCAGTACTTC. V is TRBV19 and J is TRBJ2-5, with D possibly matching TRBD2 (5 bases). The ends were cut back, 5 bases at V and 5 bases at J, with 15 bases in the middle. The CDR3 loop spans 14 amino acids. Germline CDR1 reads LNHDA; CDR2 reads SQIVND (reference sequence).